The following is a T cell receptor beta chain sequence with its context. The CDR3 goes on 3 residues after the read ends, and that part is filled in from the germline J gene. This table comes from immunoSEQ multiplex PCR, and its TCRdb copy is limited to in-frame clones, with some not included. In total, the table holds 10,000 or so clones. Mixed chimerism was transient after nonmyeloablative marrow transplants from related graft donors. The data derive from a study of Tregs in tolerant kidney transplant recipients. V was clipped by 3 bases and J by 5 bases; unmatched bases: 6. The CDR3 loop spans 15 amino acids. In germline, CDR1 is GTSNPN, CDR2 SVGIG (reference sequence).

This material consisted of CD8+ T cells from blood (PBMCs), taken 24 months after the transplant. The clonotype comes from a human patient who received a combined kidney and bone marrow transplant. Some T cells may be provided by the graft donor. The genes are TRBV30 and TRBJ1-4, with TRBD1 identical over 10 bases. The CDR3 is CAWSAMGQGNEKLFF. CDR3 DNA, as far as it was read: TGTGCCTGGAGCGCTATGGGACAGGGGAATGAAAAA.